This T cell receptor beta chain was identified in a study of control samples from healthy donors and cancer patients. Points on this clone: The same CDR3 can be traced to other DNA sequences in this sample.

Clones were read by immunoSEQ multiplex PCR, and TCRdb kept only the in-frame ones, dropping some. The sample has around 70,000 clones; nearly 85% are singletons. Germline values: CDR1 SNHLY, CDR2 FYNNEI. CDR3 length: 14 amino acids. V shed 4 bases and J shed 2 bases, with 9 bases lying between them. The sequencing sample was made of blood. V gene TRBV2 combines with J gene TRBJ1-5, with unresolved D. The sequence was collected from a man in his fifties or sixties in good health. As DNA, the CDR3 is TGTGCCAGCAGTGGGACCGGGGGCAATCAGCCCCAGCATTTT. It encodes CASSGTGGNQPQHF.